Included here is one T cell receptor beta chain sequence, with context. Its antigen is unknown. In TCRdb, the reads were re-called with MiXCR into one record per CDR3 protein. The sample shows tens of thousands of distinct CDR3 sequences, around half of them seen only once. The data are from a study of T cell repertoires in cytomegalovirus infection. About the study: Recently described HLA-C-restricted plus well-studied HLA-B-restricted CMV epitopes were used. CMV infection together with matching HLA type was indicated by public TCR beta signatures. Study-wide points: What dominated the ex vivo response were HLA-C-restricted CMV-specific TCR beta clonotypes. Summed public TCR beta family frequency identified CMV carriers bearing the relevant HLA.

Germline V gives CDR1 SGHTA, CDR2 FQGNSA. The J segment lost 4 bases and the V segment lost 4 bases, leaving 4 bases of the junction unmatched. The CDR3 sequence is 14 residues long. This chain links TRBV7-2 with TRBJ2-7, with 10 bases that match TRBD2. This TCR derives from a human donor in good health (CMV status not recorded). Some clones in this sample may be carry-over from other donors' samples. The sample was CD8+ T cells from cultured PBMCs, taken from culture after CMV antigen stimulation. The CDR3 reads CASSSTLAGYEQYF. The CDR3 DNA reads TGTGCCAGCAGCTCCACACTAGCGGGGTACGAGCAGTACTTC.